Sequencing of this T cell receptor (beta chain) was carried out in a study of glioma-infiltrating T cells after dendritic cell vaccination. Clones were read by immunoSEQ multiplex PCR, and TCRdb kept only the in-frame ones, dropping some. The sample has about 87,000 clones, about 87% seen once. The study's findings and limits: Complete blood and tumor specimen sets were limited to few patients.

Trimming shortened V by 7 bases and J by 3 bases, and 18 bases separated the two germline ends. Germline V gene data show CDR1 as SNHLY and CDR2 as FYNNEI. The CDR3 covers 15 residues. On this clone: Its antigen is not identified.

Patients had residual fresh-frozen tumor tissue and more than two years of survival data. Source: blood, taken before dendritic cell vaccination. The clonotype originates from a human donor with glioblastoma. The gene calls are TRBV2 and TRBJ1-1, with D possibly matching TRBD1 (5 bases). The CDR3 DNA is TGTGCCAGCATCCTAGCTTCAACGGGGGACACTGAAGCTTTCTTT. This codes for CASILASTGDTEAFF.